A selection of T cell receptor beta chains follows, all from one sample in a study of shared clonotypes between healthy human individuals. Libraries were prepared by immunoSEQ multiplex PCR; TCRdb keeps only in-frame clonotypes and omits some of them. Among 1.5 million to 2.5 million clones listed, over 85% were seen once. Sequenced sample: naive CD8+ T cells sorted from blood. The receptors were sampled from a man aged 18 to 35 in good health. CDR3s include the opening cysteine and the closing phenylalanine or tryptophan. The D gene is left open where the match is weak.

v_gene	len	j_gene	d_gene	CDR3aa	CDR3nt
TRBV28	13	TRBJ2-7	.	CASSLSASNEQYF	TGTGCCAGCAGTTTATCGGCTAGTAACGAGCAGTACTTC
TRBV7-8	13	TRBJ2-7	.	CATEEDTTYEQYF	TGTGCCACCGAAGAGGACACTACCTACGAGCAGTACTTC
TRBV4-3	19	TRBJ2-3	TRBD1	CASSQEVWGQPISTDTQYF	TGCGCCAGCAGCCAAGAAGTATGGGGACAGCCTATAAGCACAGATACGCAGTATTTT
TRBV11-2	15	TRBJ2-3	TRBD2	CASSLEGRGTDTQYF	TGTGCCAGCAGCTTAGAGGGGCGGGGGACAGATACGCAGTATTTT
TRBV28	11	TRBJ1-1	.	CAAGMNTEAFF	TGTGCCGCAGGGATGAACACTGAAGCTTTCTTT
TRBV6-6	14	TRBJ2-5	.	CATRTWGSQETQYF	TGTGCCACCCGGACATGGGGTAGTCAGGAGACCCAGTACTTC
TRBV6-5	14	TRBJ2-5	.	CASSYRDSQETQYF	TGTGCCAGCAGTTACCGGGATTCCCAAGAGACCCAGTACTTC
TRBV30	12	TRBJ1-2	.	CAWSKVGYGYTF	TGTGCCTGGAGTAAGGTGGGGTATGGCTACACCTTC
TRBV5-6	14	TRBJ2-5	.	CASSLNPREETQYF	TGTGCCAGCAGCTTAAATCCCAGGGAGGAGACCCAGTACTTC
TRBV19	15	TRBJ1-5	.	CASSIGTTGFQPQHF	TGTGCCAGTAGTATAGGGACCACAGGGTTTCAGCCCCAGCATTTT
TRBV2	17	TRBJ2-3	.	CASSESHLGGGTDTQYF	TGTGCCAGCAGTGAAAGCCATCTCGGGGGCGGCACAGATACGCAGTATTTT